This T cell receptor (beta chain) originates from a study of shared clonotypes between healthy human individuals (dated by TCRdb to 2018 to 2020). As for the study more broadly: Three men and a couple of women, aged 18 to 49 years, made up the cohort. For each donor, CD4 naive and CD4 memory were each run on three plates, CD8 naive on two plates, and CD8 memory on one plate. To estimate repertoire size and how much clonotypes are shared between individuals, the study performed deep sequencing of blood TCR repertoires from 4 to 6 healthy adults. To increase sequencing depth and limit assay-specific biases, TCR repertoire library preparation and sequencing were carried out by different laboratories using diverse techniques. Between about 0.85 and 8.9 billion PBMCs per donor were obtained by leukapheresis.

In the case of this clone: Which antigen it targets is not known. It has no much larger one-base neighbor in the sample; base qualities were not kept.

Study-wide findings and limitations: Sampling was restricted to blood, and TCR repertoires in tissue are likely to differ from TCR repertoires in blood. Incomplete sequencing was indicated by rarefaction of sorted-subset datasets, despite the large sequencing depth. Larger estimated clonotype richness was generally found for naive subsets than for memory subsets. When several donors were compared, the shared fraction of clonotypes was about 5.5% for naive CD4, around 3.6% for naive CD8, 2% to 2.5% for memory CD4, and 0.4% for memory CD8. Clonotypes shared by all four sorted-subset donors showed higher generation probabilities than non-shared clonotypes. The small number of donors limited the genetic and exposure-history diversity represented. Based on pairwise subsampling, the degree of clonotype sharing among donors was expected to be affected by sequencing depth.

CDR1 MDHEN and CDR2 SYDVKM were looked up in the germline V gene. Trimming removed 2 bases from V and 2 bases from J, leaving 10 bases between the germline ends. The CDR3, from cysteine to phenylalanine, totals 15 residues. Just CDR3 DNA is preserved here, 45 bases in frame from base 1. Using the deep immunoSEQ assay, multiplex PCR amplified TCR CDR3 regions from genomic DNA. Extracted genomic DNA from each cell subset was distributed evenly across all wells of several immunoSEQ 96-well plates, and each plate was treated as a replicate. For sorted subsets, each replicate PCR was loaded with approximately 0.2 ug genomic DNA, equivalent to 30,000 or so T cell genomes. Purified libraries were quantified with a Qubit 3.0 fluorometer, sized on a Bioanalyzer 2100, and re-quantified with the KAPA Library Quantification kit. Every immunoSEQ 96-well plate was sequenced on a dedicated single-read 150-cycle Illumina NextSeq 550 flow cell. The study's own analysis went as follows. The immunoSEQ output contained only junctional sequences without quality scores, so filtering could not match that applied to full-length reads. To assign V/J genes and CDR3, sequences were annotated against IMGT germline references using PyIR, a Python wrapper for IgBLAST v1.9. Any read was removed if the V/J assignment was weak (E-value above 1e-6), the CDR3 was missing, or the read contained stop codons, out-of-frame junctions, or ambiguous translated residues. A V3J clonotype was defined by an identical inferred V gene, J gene, and CDR3 amino acid sequence. Percentage overlap between repertoires was calculated by dividing the number of shared unique clonotypes by the size of the smaller repertoire. RTK rarefaction, the Chao1 estimator, and Recon v2.1 estimates of unobserved clonotypes were used to assess repertoire richness. Generation probabilities were computed with OLGA for all TCRbeta clonotypes obtained by the gDNA method from several donors. Drawn from immuneACCESS, this table holds only the in-frame rearrangements with V and J called that TCRdb kept. Clones are partly lost; checked studies trace under half to an unresolved V gene and leave the rest unexplained. V and J calls and clone size are copied from that table; D and trimming were computed from the DNA. The sample table lists some 1,100,000 clones, roughly 74% of them with a count of one. In total, the top ten clones hold 0.5% to 0.6% of the sample.

The donors were healthy, HIV-negative adults with no recently reported acute infections or vaccinations. Every donor was a Caucasian adult living in Nashville, Tennessee, USA. CD4+ T cells were enriched by magnetic negative selection, after which naive cells were positively selected on CD45RA and the negative fraction was taken as the memory subset. Blood was obtained by leukapheresis, after which PBMCs were separated by Ficoll-Histopaque density gradient centrifugation and cryopreserved in liquid nitrogen vapor phase. Analytical flow cytometry was used to check the purity and quantity of every magnetically sorted T cell population. Genomic DNA was isolated from each sorted fraction and quantified by UV absorbance on a Nanodrop 2000c.

The sample taken for sequencing was memory CD4+ T cells from PBMCs. The cell subset or site label on this specimen signifies: CD45RA-negative fraction. The clonotype comes from a young man in good health. Some clones in this sample may be carry-over from other donors' samples. Recombination linked TRBV28 to TRBJ1-5; perhaps TRBD1 is the D gene, with 6 bases matching. The DNA is as follows: TGTGCCAGCAGTTTAGTGGGGGCTGGCAATCAGCCCCAGCATTTT. Its product reads: CASSLVGAGNQPQHF.